Below, 10 T cell receptor beta chains from the same sample are listed, as sequenced in a study of cytomegalovirus exposure and HLA in healthy donors. Primers: 60 Vbeta forward and 13 Jbeta reverse. Clones were read by immunoSEQ multiplex PCR, and TCRdb kept only the in-frame ones, dropping some. The data hold approximately 140,000 clones, with approximately 70% observed a single time. The sample taken for sequencing was PBMCs. The receptor source for this set is a woman under 30 in good health and CMV-seronegative.

This clone was picked up one time. The genes are TRBV2 and TRBJ2-5; 10 positions agree with TRBD2. V shed 3 bases and J 3 bases; nucleotides not matched to a gene: 4. CDR3 size: 15 residues. CDR1 is SNHLY, CDR2 FYNNEI, per germline. The CDR3 is CASSDRLAGEETQYF. The CDR3 nucleotides read TGTGCCAGCAGTGACCGTCTAGCGGGGGAAGAGACCCAGTACTTC.

The chain links TRBV7-6 to TRBJ2-2, with D maybe TRBD1 (5 bases). V shed 5 bases and J shed 7 bases, with 14 bases lying between them. The germline V gene has CDR1 SGHVS and CDR2 FNYEAQ. This CDR3 is 14 amino acids long. CDR3 bases: TGTGCCAGCAGCACCACTCAGGGAATCGGGGAGCTGTTTTTT. Translation gives CASSTTQGIGELFF.

V usage is TRBV6-4 and J usage is TRBJ1-3; 7 positions agree with TRBD1. The CDR3 covers 18 residues. Trimming at V came to 7 bases and at J to 4 bases, leaving 19 bases not matched to a gene. Looked up from germline, CDR1 is MRHNA and CDR2 is SNTAGT. The CDR3 DNA follows: TGTGCCAGCAAGTCGGGAGAGGGTACAGGGGTCAAAGGAAACACCATATATTTT. Encoded protein: CASKSGEGTGVKGNTIYF.

The V gene is TRBV7-8, the J gene TRBJ2-5; 8 bases agree with TRBD2. Trimming cost V 0 bases and J 7 bases; bases outside gene matches: 13. Germline V gene data show CDR1 as SGHVS and CDR2 as FQNEAQ. The CDR3 contains 17 residues. CDR3 sequence: CASSLARAAGARGTQYF. The DNA of the CDR3 is TGTGCCAGCAGCTTAGCAAGGGCAGCGGGGGCCAGGGGGACCCAGTACTTC.

This clone has only a few counts. The rearrangement uses TRBV6-1 and TRBJ2-3, with a possible D match to TRBD2 (5 bases). CDR3 length: 14 residues. V shed 7 bases and J shed 2 bases, with 13 bases lying between them. The germline V gene encodes CDR1 MNHNS and CDR2 SASEGT. The CDR3 nucleotides are TGTGCCAGCATTTCTGGCGGACTCACAGATACGCAGTATTTT. This gives the protein CASISGGLTDTQYF.

V usage is TRBV5-6 and J usage is TRBJ1-6; the match to TRBD1 covers 7 bases. The CDR3 sequence is 14 residues long. V shed 0 bases, J shed 10 bases, and the junction held 4 bases outside the gene matches. Germline V gene sequence: CDR1 SGHDT, CDR2 YYEEEE. CDR3 residues: CASSLGQGESPLHF. CDR3 in DNA: TGTGCCAGCAGCTTGGGGCAGGGGGAGTCACCCCTCCACTTT.

The gene calls are TRBV10-3 and TRBJ2-7, with D tentatively TRBD2 (6 bases). This CDR3 is 15 amino acids long. Germline CDR1 and CDR2: ENHRY and SYGVKD. V lost 3 bases and J 3 bases, leaving 15 bases between the germline ends. The CDR3 sequence is CAISDIDGRGYEQYF. CDR3 sequence (DNA): TGTGCCATCAGTGATATCGACGGGAGAGGCTACGAGCAGTACTTC.

V gene TRBV5-4 combines with J gene TRBJ2-5; 8 bases are shared with TRBD1. The junction had 11 bases not matched to a gene; V was cut back by 2 bases and J by 5 bases. The germline V gene has CDR1 SGHNT and CDR2 YYREEE (reference sequence). CDR3 length: 16 amino acids. CDR3 sequence (DNA): TGTGCCAGCAGCTTCGCAGGGGGCCGGGCGGCGGAGACCCAGTACTTC. This encodes CASSFAGGRAAETQYF.

The chain combines TRBV30 with TRBJ2-7, with 13 bases matching TRBD2. V lost 2 bases, J lost 2 bases, and 3 bases stayed unmatched. Germline assignment: CDR1 GTSNPN and CDR2 SVGIG (reference sequence). CDR3 length: 15 residues. The CDR3 sequence: CAWSHGLAGAYEQYV. The CDR3 DNA reads as TGTGCCTGGAGTCACGGACTAGCGGGAGCCTACGAGCAGTACGTC.

The chain combines TRBV19 with TRBJ1-5; the D gene is possibly TRBD1 (5 bases). This CDR3 has 17 residues. Trimming left V 3 bases short and J 3 bases short, with 18 bases between. Per the germline V gene, CDR1 is LNHDA and CDR2 is SQIVND (reference sequence). The CDR3 region is CASSIAVAGGYNQPQHF. In nucleotides, the CDR3 is TGTGCCAGTAGTATTGCCGTTGCGGGGGGATACAATCAGCCCCAGCATTTT.